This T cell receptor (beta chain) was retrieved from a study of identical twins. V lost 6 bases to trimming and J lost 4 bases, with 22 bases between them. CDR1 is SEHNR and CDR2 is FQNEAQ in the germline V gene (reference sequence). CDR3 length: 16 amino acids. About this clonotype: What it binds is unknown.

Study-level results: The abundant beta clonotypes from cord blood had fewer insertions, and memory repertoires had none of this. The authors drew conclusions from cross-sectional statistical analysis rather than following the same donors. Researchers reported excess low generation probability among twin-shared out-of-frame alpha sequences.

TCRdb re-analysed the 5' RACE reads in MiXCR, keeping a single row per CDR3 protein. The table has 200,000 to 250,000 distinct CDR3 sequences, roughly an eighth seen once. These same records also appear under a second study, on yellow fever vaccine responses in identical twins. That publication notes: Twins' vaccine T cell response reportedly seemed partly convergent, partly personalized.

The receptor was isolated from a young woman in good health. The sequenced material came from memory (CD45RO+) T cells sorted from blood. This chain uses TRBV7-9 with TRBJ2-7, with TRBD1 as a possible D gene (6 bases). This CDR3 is CASSFTGTTNRYEQYF. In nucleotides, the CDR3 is TGTGCCAGCAGTTTCACCGGGACAACCAACAGATACGAGCAGTACTTC.